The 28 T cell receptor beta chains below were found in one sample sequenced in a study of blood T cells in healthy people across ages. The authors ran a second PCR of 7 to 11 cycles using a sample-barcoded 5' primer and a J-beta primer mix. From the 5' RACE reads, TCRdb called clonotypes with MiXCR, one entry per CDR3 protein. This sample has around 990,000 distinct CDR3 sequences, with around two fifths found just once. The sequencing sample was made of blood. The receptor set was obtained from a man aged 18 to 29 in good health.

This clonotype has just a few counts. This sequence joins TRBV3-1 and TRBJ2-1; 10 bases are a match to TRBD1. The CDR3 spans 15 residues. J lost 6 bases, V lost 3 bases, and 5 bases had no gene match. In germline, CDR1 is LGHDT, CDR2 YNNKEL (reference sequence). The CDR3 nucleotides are TGTGCCAGCAGCCACGGGACAGGGGACATCAATGAGCAGTTCTTC. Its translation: CASSHGTGDINEQFF.

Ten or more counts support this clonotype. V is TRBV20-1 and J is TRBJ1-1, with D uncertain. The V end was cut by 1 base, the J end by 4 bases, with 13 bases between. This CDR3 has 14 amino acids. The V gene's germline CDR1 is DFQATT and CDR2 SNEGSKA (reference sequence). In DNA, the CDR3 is TGCAGTGCTAGAGCCGGCGGCGGGAGCACTGAAGCTTTCTTT. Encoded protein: CSARAGGGSTEAFF.

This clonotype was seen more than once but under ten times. As DNA, the CDR3 is TGTGCCAGCAGTTCGCCGACAGCCAGGAACACTGAAGCTTTCTTT. Amino acids: CASSSPTARNTEAFF. The chain carries TRBV6-2 or TRBV6-3 and TRBJ1-1; D possibly corresponds to TRBD1 (5 bases). Germline CDR1 and CDR2: MNHEY and SVGEGT. V lost 4 bases, J lost 1 base, and 13 bases lay in between. This CDR3 spans 15 amino acids.

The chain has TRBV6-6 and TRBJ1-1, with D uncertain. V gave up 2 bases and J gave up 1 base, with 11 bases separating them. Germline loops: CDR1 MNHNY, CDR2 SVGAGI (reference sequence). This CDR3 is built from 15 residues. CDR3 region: CASSYLREGNTEAFF. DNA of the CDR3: TGTGCCAGCAGTTACCTCCGGGAGGGGAACACTGAAGCTTTCTTT.

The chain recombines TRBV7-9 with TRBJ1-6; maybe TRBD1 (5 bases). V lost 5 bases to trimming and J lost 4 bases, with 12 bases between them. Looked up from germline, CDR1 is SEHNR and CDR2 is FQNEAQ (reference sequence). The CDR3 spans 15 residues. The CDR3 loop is CASSASTVYNSPLHF. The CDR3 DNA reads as TGTGCCAGCAGCGCATCGACAGTTTATAATTCACCCCTCCACTTT.

The CDR3 loop is CAISESVRGSSYNEQFF. The CDR3 DNA follows: TGTGCCATCAGTGAGTCGGTAAGGGGGAGCTCCTACAATGAGCAGTTCTTC. This chain links TRBV10-3 with TRBJ2-1; perhaps TRBD1 as D (6 bases). The germline gives CDR1 ENHRY, CDR2 SYGVKD. Between the trimmed V and J ends, which lost 0 bases and 0 bases, there was a span of 12 bases. This CDR3 has 17 amino acids.

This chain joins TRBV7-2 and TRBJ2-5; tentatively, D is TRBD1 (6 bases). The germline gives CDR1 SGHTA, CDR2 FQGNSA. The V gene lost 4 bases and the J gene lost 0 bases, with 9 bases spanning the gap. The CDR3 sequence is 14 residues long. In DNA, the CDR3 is TGTGCCAGCAGCTCAAGGGGGTACCAAGAGACCCAGTACTTC. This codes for CASSSRGYQETQYF.

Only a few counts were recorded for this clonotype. CDR3 DNA: TGTGCCAGCAGCTTAGCGAACAGGGGGCTGTTTTCACCCCTCCACTTT. Amino acids: CASSLANRGLFSPLHF. V gene TRBV7-2 combines with J gene TRBJ1-6, with 9 bases identical to TRBD1. This CDR3 contains 16 residues. In germline, CDR1 is SGHTA, CDR2 FQGNSA. V trimming: 0 bases; J trimming: 9 bases; junction bases outside the gene matches: 6.

CDR3 sequence (DNA): TGTGCCAGCACCAATACACCCGGGGGAACTGAAGCTTTCTTT. This gives the protein CASTNTPGGTEAFF. The chain joins TRBV5-5 to TRBJ1-1; a possible D gene is TRBD1 (5 bases). V shed 6 bases and J shed 5 bases, with 17 bases lying between them. The CDR3 is made up of 14 amino acids. Germline CDR1 and CDR2: SGHKS and YYEKEE (reference sequence).

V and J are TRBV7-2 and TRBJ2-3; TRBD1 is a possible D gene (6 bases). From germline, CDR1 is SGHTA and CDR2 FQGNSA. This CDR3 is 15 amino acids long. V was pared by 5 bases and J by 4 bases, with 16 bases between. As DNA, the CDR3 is TGTGCCAGCAGCCCCCCCACAGGGCCCGCAGATACGCAGTATTTT. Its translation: CASSPPTGPADTQYF.

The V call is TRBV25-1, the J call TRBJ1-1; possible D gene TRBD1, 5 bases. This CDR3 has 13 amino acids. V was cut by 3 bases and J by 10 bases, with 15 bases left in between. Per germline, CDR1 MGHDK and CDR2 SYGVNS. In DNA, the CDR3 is TGTGCCAGCAGTGATAGATGGGACCAGAGAGCTTTCTTT. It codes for CASSDRWDQRAFF.

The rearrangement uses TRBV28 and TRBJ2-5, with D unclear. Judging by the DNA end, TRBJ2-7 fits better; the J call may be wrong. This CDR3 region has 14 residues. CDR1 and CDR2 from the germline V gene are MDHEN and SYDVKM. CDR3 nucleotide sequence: TGTGCCAGCAGTTTGGCAAGTAAGGTCTACGAGCAGTACTTC. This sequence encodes CASSLASKVYEQYF.

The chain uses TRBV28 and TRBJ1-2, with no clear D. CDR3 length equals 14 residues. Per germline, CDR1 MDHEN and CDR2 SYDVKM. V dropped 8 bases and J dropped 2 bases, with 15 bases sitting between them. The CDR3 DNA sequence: TGTGCCAGCTTCCCTTCCAACTCAAACTATGGCTACACCTTC. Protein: CASFPSNSNYGYTF.

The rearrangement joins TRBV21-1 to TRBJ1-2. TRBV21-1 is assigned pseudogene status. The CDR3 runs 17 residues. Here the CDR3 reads CASSKVCRGWPNYGYTF. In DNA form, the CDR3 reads TGTGCCAGCAGCAAAGTGTGCAGAGGGTGGCCTAACTATGGCTACACCTTC.

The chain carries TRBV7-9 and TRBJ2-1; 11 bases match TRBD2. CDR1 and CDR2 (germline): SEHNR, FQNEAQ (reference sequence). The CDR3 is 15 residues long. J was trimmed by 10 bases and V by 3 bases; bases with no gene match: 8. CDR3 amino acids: CASSFKTSGAQEQFF. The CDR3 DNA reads TGTGCCAGCAGCTTTAAGACTAGCGGGGCCCAGGAGCAGTTCTTC.

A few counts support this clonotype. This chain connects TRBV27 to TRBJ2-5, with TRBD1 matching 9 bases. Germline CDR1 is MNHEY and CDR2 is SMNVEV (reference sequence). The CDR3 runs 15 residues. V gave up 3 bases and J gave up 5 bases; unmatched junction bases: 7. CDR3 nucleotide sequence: TGTGCCAGCAGTTTTGGGGACAGGGTTGGGGAGACCCAGTACTTC. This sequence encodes CASSFGDRVGETQYF.

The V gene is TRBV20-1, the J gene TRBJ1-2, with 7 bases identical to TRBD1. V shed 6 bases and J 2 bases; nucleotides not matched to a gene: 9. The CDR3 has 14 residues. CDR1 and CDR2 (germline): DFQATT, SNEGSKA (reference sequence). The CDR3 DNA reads TGCAGTGCCTCGGACAGGTCCTCGAACTATGGCTACACCTTC. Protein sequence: CSASDRSSNYGYTF.

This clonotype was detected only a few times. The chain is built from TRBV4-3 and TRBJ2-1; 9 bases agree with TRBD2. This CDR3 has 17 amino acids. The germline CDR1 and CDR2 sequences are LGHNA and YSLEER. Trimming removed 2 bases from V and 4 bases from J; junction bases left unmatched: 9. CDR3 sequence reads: CASSQSLAGGTYNEQFF. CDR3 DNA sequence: TGCGCCAGCAGCCAATCGCTCGCGGGGGGGACGTACAATGAGCAGTTCTTC.

The CDR3, as DNA: TGTGCCAGCAGCTTAGATATATTAGGACAGGGGAAGAATTCACCCCTCCACTTT. This sequence encodes CASSLDILGQGKNSPLHF. The chain combines TRBV11-2 with TRBJ1-6; 9 bases fit TRBD1. This CDR3 is 18 amino acids long. Germline-derived CDR1 and CDR2 are SGHAT and FQNNGV. Trimming cost V 0 bases and J 7 bases; bases outside gene matches: 10.

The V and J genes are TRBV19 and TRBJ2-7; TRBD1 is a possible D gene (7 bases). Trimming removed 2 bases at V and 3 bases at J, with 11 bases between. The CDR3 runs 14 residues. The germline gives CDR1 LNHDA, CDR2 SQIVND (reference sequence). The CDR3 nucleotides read TGTGCCAGTAGTATACAGGGGGGCCTCTACGAGCAGTACTTC. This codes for CASSIQGGLYEQYF.

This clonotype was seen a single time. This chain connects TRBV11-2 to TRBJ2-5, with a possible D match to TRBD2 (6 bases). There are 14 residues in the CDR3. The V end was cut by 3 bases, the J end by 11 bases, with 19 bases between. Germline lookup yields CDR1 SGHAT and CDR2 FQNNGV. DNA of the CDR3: TGTGCCAGCAGCTTGGCTAGCGCTCTCAATGAGCAGTACTTC. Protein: CASSLASALNEQYF.

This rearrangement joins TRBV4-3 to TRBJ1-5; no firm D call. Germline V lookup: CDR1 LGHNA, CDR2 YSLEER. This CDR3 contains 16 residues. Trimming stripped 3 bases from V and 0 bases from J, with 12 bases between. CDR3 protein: CASSQGVWDSNQPQHF. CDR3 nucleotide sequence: TGCGCCAGCAGCCAGGGTGTTTGGGATAGCAATCAGCCCCAGCATTTT.

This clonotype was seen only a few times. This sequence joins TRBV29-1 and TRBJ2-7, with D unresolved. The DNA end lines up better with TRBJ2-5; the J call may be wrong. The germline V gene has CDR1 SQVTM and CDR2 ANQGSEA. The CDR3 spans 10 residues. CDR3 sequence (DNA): TGCAGCGGGCAGCAAGAGACCCAGTACTTC. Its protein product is CSGQQETQYF.

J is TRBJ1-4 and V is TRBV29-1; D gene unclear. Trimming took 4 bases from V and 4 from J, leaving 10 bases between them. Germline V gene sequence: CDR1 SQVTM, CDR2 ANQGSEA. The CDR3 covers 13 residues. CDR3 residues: CSVAGVSNEKLFF. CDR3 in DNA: TGCAGCGTTGCGGGAGTTAGTAATGAAAAACTGTTTTTT.

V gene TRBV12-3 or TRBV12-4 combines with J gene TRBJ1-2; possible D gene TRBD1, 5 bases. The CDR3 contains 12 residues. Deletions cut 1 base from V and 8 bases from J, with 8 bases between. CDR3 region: CASSLGREGYTF. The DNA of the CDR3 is TGTGCCAGCAGTTTAGGCAGGGAAGGCTACACCTTC.

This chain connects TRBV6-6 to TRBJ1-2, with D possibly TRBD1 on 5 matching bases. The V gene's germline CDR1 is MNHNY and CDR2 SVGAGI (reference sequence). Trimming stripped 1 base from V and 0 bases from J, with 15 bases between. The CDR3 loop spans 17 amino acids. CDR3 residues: CASSYFTHGAANYGYTF. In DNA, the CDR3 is TGTGCCAGCAGTTACTTCACCCACGGGGCAGCTAACTATGGCTACACCTTC.

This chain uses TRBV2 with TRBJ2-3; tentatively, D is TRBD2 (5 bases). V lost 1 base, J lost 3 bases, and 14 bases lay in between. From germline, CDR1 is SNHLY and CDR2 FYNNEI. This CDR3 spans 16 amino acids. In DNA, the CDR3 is TGTGCCAGCAGTGAAGTTGCTAGCACCCTGACAGATACGCAGTATTTT. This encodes CASSEVASTLTDTQYF.

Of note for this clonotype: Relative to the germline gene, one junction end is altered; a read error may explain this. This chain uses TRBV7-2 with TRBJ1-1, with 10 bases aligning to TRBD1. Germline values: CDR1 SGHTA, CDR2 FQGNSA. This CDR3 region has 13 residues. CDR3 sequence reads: CASGPTGGTGAFF. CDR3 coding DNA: TGTGCCAGCGGCCCGACAGGGGGCACTGGAGCTTTCTTT.